Listed below are T cell receptor beta chains from one sample, sequenced in a study of blood T cells in healthy people across ages. One entry per CDR3 protein results from TCRdb running MiXCR on the 5' RACE reads. This sample has 1.5 million to 2 million distinct CDR3 sequences, with over 25% found just once. The specimen was blood. These TCRs come from a woman aged 25 to 39 in good health. Each CDR3 is given with its conserved first and last residue. The D gene is left open where the match is weak. Clone size, where shown, is once, few, many, or a class for clones that have expanded.

TRBJ2-1,TRBD2,few,TRBV20-1,CSASLAGEQFF,TGCAGTGCCTCCCTAGCGGGAGAGCAGTTCTTC
TRBJ2-7,TRBD1,.,TRBV29-1,CSVEDRRGQGDYEQYF,TGCAGCGTTGAAGATCGAAGAGGACAGGGAGACTACGAGCAGTACTTC
TRBJ1-5,.,few,TRBV7-6,CASTSGSNQPQHF,TGTGCCAGCACCTCGGGGAGCAATCAGCCCCAGCATTTT
TRBJ2-1,TRBD2,few,TRBV7-2,CASSPRLAGVGEQFF,TGTGCCAGCAGCCCAAGACTAGCGGGAGTTGGTGAGCAGTTCTTC
TRBJ2-7,TRBD2,once,TRBV7-2,CASSLFGGESQYF,TGTGCCAGCAGCTTATTCGGGGGGGAGAGCCAGTACTTC
TRBJ2-7,TRBD2,few,TRBV6-6,CASGGTSLLEQYF,TGTGCCAGCGGGGGGACTAGTCTGCTCGAGCAGTACTTC
TRBJ1-6,.,.,TRBV3-1,CASSHQIYNSPLHF,TGTGCCAGCAGCCACCAGATATATAATTCACCCCTCCACTTT
TRBJ2-1,.,.,TRBV28,CEARTGLGMGFF,TGTGAGGCTAGAACTGGTCTAGGGATGGGGTTCTTC
TRBJ2-1,TRBD1,many,TRBV29-1,CSVQRDRDANNEQFF,TGCAGCGTTCAAAGGGACAGGGATGCGAACAATGAGCAGTTCTTC
TRBJ2-3,.,.,TRBV9,CAGSGRQWDPGTDTQYF,TGTGCCGGCAGCGGACGACAATGGGACCCAGGCACAGATACGCAGTATTTT
TRBJ2-2,.,.,TRBV29-1,CSVGAGVDTGELFF,TGCAGCGTTGGGGCAGGGGTTGACACCGGGGAGCTGTTTTTT
TRBJ2-5,.,.,TRBV10-3,CAISEGDPSEEFF,TGTGCCATCAGTGAAGGGGACCCCTCCGAGGAGTTCTTC
TRBJ1-2,.,few,TRBV4-1,CASSQQYDGANYGYTF,TGCGCCAGCAGCCAACAATATGACGGTGCTAACTATGGCTACACCTTC
TRBJ2-1,.,few,TRBV15,CATSRDPLAPSYNEQFF,TGTGCCACCAGCAGAGACCCTCTAGCGCCTTCCTACAATGAGCAGTTCTTC
TRBJ1-2,.,few,TRBV20-1,CSARDQSNGYTF,TGCAGTGCTAGAGATCAATCCAACGGCTACACCTTC
TRBJ2-1,TRBD2,few,TRBV12-3/TRBV12-4,CASSLMRGGSGAQFF,TGTGCCAGCAGTTTAATGCGGGGGGGAAGTGGTGCGCAGTTCTTC
TRBJ2-5,.,.,TRBV11-2,CASKWAEQETQYF,TGTGCCAGCAAGTGGGCGGAACAAGAGACCCAGTACTTC
TRBJ2-5,.,.,TRBV5-1,CAGSLGVSGETQYF,TGCGCCGGCAGCTTGGGGGTATCGGGAGAGACCCAGTACTTC
TRBJ1-5,TRBD1,.,TRBV7-9,CASSSGGGEAQHF,TGTGCCAGCAGCTCAGGGGGGGGTGAAGCCCAGCATTTT
TRBJ2-7,TRBD2,once,TRBV9,CASSSTGGRATYEQYF,TGTGCCAGCAGCTCCACTGGCGGGAGGGCAACCTACGAGCAGTACTTC
TRBJ2-7,TRBD1,.,TRBV29-1,CSASLGQGASEQYF,TGCAGCGCCTCACTGGGACAGGGGGCCTCCGAGCAGTACTTC
TRBJ2-4,TRBD2,many,TRBV5-1,CASSPQRTSLQYF,TGCGCCAGCAGCCCACAAAGGACTAGCCTTCAGTACTTC
TRBJ2-1,.,few,TRBV20-1,CSAPRDIRYNEQFF,TGCAGTGCTCCCCGGGACATACGATACAATGAGCAGTTCTTC
TRBJ2-3,.,once,TRBV24-1,CATSVGSGGGTDTQYF,TGTGCCACCAGTGTTGGTTCCGGGGGAGGCACAGATACGCAGTATTTT
TRBJ1-1,.,many,TRBV5-1,CASRAGNTEAFF,TGCGCCAGCCGGGCGGGGAACACTGAAGCTTTCTTT
TRBJ1-5,.,few,TRBV18,CASGRGESGNQPQHF,TGTGCCAGCGGTCGGGGAGAATCCGGCAATCAGCCCCAGCATTTT
TRBJ2-6,.,many,TRBV5-1,CASSLGRMSAGANVLTF,TGCGCCAGCAGCTTGGGGCGTATGAGCGCTGGGGCCAACGTCCTGACTTTC
TRBJ2-2,.,.,TRBV5-5,CASSLLVGDSGELFF,TGTGCCAGCAGCTTGTTGGTTGGGGACTCCGGGGAGCTGTTTTTT
TRBJ1-1,.,.,TRBV7-9,CASSSHPMRAFF,TGTGCCAGCAGCTCCCATCCGATGAGGGCTTTCTTT
TRBJ2-3,.,.,TRBV7-2,CASSFLSSSTDTQYF,TGTGCCAGCAGCTTTTTGTCTAGCAGCACAGATACGCAGTATTTT
TRBJ2-7,.,.,TRBV20-1,CSARGSREQYF,TGCAGTGCTAGGGGATCGCGAGAGCAGTACTTC
TRBJ1-4,.,.,TRBV20-1,CSAAGTDNEKLFF,TGCAGTGCTGCCGGGACTGATAATGAAAAACTGTTTTTT
TRBJ2-7,.,many,TRBV7-2,CASSLGHSSYEQYF,TGTGCCAGCAGCTTAGGGCACAGCTCCTACGAGCAGTACTTC
TRBJ2-7,TRBD1,many,TRBV7-2,CASSPPTGQGYEQYF,TGTGCCAGCAGCCCCCCGACGGGACAGGGGTACGAGCAGTACTTC
TRBJ1-2,TRBD1,few,TRBV6-1,CASSDPGQADYGYTF,TGTGCCAGCAGTGACCCCGGACAGGCTGACTATGGCTACACCTTC
TRBJ2-3,TRBD2,few,TRBV6-6,CASSSPGLPTGGDTQYF,TGTGCCAGCAGTTCGCCGGGACTCCCAACGGGAGGGGATACGCAGTATTTT